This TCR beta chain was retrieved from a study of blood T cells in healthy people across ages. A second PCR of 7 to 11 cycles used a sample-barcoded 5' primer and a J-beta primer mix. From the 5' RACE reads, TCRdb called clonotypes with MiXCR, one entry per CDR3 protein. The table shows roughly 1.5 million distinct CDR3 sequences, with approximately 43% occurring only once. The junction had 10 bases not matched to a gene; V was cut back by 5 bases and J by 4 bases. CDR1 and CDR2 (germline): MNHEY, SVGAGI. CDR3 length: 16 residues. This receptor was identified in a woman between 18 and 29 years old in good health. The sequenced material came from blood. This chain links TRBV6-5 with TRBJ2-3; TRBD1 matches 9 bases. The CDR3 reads CASSHQGQGRPDTQYF. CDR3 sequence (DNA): TGTGCCAGCAGTCACCAAGGACAGGGGCGTCCAGATACGCAGTATTTT.